This T cell receptor (beta chain) was retrieved from a study of T cell responses to AZD1222 COVID-19 vaccine. Study in general: It was second doses at about 4 or about 12 weeks that were pooled.

The protocol was immunoSEQ multiplex PCR, while the TCRdb copy is restricted to in-frame clones and leaves out a portion. The top ten hold roughly a fifth of the sample, which has tens of thousands of clones, around 82% seen once. CDR3 length equals 13 residues. Germline CDR1 reads WSHSY; CDR2 reads SAAADI. The ends lost 6 bases at V and 4 bases at J; junction bases unmatched: 4. The sequence derives from an adult in good health. Source: peripheral blood, taken on day 0 of AZD1222 vaccination. The chain combines TRBV10-2 with TRBJ2-7; 9 bases line up with TRBD1. The CDR3 DNA reads as TGCGCCAGCAGACAGGGGGCGTCGTACGAGCAGTACTTC. The encoded protein is CASRQGASYEQYF.